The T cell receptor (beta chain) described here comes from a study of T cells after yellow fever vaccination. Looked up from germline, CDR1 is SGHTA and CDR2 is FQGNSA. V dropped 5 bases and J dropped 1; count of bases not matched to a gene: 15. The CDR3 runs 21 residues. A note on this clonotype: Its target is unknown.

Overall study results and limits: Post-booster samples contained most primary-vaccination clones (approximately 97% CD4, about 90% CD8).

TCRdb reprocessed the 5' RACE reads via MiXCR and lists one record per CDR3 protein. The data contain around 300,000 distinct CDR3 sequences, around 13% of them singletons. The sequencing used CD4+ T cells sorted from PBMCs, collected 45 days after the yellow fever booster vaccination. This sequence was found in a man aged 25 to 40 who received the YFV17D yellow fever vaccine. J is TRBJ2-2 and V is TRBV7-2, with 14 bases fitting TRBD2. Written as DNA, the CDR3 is TGTGCCAGCAGCCCCAGGGCAAAAGGGACTAGCGGGAGTGTGAACACCGGGGAGCTGTTTTTT. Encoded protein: CASSPRAKGTSGSVNTGELFF.